This T cell receptor beta chain was observed in a study of shared clonotypes between healthy human individuals. Some clones are missing from TCRdb's copy, which holds only in-frame ones; the method was immunoSEQ multiplex PCR. The data show 2 million to 2.5 million clones, almost 96% seen once. Donors had no recently reported acute infections or vaccinations and were HIV-negative. A CD45RA+ naive subset and a CD45RA-negative memory subset were split from CD4+ cells. CDR1 and CDR2 from the germline V gene are LGHNT and FRNRAP. Trimming shortened V by 0 bases and J by 8 bases, and 28 bases separated the two germline ends. This CDR3 has 19 amino acids.

The sequence was obtained from a man between 18 and 29 years old in good health. The J gene is TRBJ1-2, the V gene TRBV12-5; weak D call: TRBD1 (5 bases). Sequencing was done on a sample of naive CD4+ T cells sorted from blood. Documented subset: CD45RA+ positively selected. The CDR3, as DNA: TGTGCTAGTGGTTTGGTACTATTCCAAGGGCAGGGAAAAGTTCAAGGCTACACCTTC. This encodes CASGLVLFQGQGKVQGYTF.